What follows are 8 T cell receptor beta chains derived from one specimen sequenced in a study of cytomegalovirus exposure and HLA in healthy donors. The PCR used 60 Vbeta and 13 Jbeta primers. The method was immunoSEQ multiplex PCR; TCRdb's version includes in-frame clones alone and lacks a portion of them. The repertoire includes more than 75,000 clones, approximately 84% of them detected once, and around 5.6% sits in the top ten. Sequencing used PBMCs. These receptors were obtained from a woman under 30 in good health and CMV-seropositive.

This sequence joins TRBV5-1 and TRBJ1-2; 8 bases match TRBD1. The V gene's germline CDR1 is SGHRS and CDR2 YFSETQ. This CDR3 contains 15 residues. The ends lost 2 bases at V and 5 bases at J; junction bases unmatched: 8. The CDR3 coding sequence is TGCGCCAGCAGCTTAACCGGGACAGGTCCTTATGGCTACACCTTC. Protein sequence: CASSLTGTGPYGYTF.

This clone was counted between two and nine times. This chain joins TRBV13 and TRBJ2-3, with TRBD2 matching over 13 bases. The CDR3 extends over 16 amino acids. V shed 5 bases and J 5 bases; nucleotides not matched to a gene: 7. Germline loops: CDR1 PRHDT, CDR2 FYEKMQ (reference sequence). The CDR3 DNA reads as TGTGCCAGCAGCGCCGAGACTAGCGGGAGGAAAGATACGCAGTATTTT. Its protein product is CASSAETSGRKDTQYF.

CDR3: CASTGSGDTQYF. Written as DNA, the CDR3 is TGTGCCAGCACGGGGTCAGGAGATACGCAGTATTTT. The chain employs TRBV28 and TRBJ2-3; a weak D match, TRBD2 (5 bases). This CDR3 is built from 12 residues. The germline gives CDR1 MDHEN, CDR2 SYDVKM. V lost 7 bases to trimming and J lost 5 bases, with 10 bases between them.

The CDR3 nucleotides are TGTGCCAGCAGTTTTGAGAATAGCAATCAGCCCCAGCATTTT. As protein: CASSFENSNQPQHF. The V call is TRBV28, the J call TRBJ1-5; D gene ambiguous. The germline V gene encodes CDR1 MDHEN and CDR2 SYDVKM. The CDR3 sequence is 14 residues long. Trimming cost V 3 bases and J 0 bases, with 6 bases left between them.

This chain connects TRBV4-2 to TRBJ2-1; 10 positions agree with TRBD2. CDR3 size: 18 residues. Germline V CDR1 and CDR2: LGHNA, YNFKEQ. J lost 9 bases, V lost 0 bases, and 14 bases had no gene match. CDR3 coding DNA: TGTGCCAGCAGCCAAGATTTCATTGTAAGCGGGAGGGCCAGTGAGCAGTTCTTC. It encodes CASSQDFIVSGRASEQFF.

The gene calls are TRBV30 and TRBJ2-2, with D perhaps matching TRBD2 (5 bases). Germline assignment: CDR1 GTSNPN and CDR2 SVGIG (reference sequence). The CDR3 is 14 amino acids. V was shortened by 0 bases and J by 0 bases, with 5 bases between the two germline ends. The CDR3 sequence: CAWSVDSNTGELFF. The DNA for the CDR3 is TGTGCCTGGAGTGTGGACTCGAACACCGGGGAGCTGTTTTTT.

CDR3 bases: TGTGCCACCGACAGGGCTGTATCCTACGAGCAGTACTTC. Translation: CATDRAVSYEQYF. The V call is TRBV21-1, the J call TRBJ2-7; TRBD1, the D gene given by the table, was not confirmed from the DNA. TRBV21-1 is a pseudogene. The CDR3 sequence is 13 residues long.

The rearrangement links TRBV5-1 to TRBJ1-5, with D perhaps TRBD1 (5 bases). V dropped 4 bases and J dropped 5 bases, with 10 bases sitting between them. From germline, CDR1 is SGHRS and CDR2 YFSETQ. The CDR3 covers 13 residues. Here the CDR3 reads CASSPDSHQPQHF. The DNA for the CDR3 is TGCGCCAGCAGCCCAGACAGCCATCAGCCCCAGCATTTT.